This T cell receptor (beta chain) was documented in a study of blood T cell repertoires in COVID-19. Overall study context: The United States, Italy and Spain were the sources of the acute and convalescent COVID-19 samples. PBMCs, B-cell-depleted T cells, or T cells were the source of the cDNA or gDNA that made up the material.

Adults between about 18 and 95 years of age took part from 20 to 25 US areas. In assigning cohorts, the study relied on participant-reported clinical history. CDR3 size: 12 residues. Between the trimmed V and J ends, which lost 5 bases and 5 bases, there was a span of 10 bases. Generated by immunoSEQ multiplex PCR, the TCRdb table keeps only in-frame clones and is missing some. The sample yields a few hundred thousand clones, roughly 88% seen once. Sequencing was carried out using PBMCs or T cells enriched from blood (not recorded which). The chain carries TRBV12-3 or TRBV12-4 and TRBJ2-7; D gene uncertain. The receptor's source is a woman in her thirties who had recovered from COVID-19. This chain's CDR3 is CASSPVAHEQYF. In nucleotides, the CDR3 is TGTGCCAGCAGTCCCGTAGCCCACGAGCAGTACTTC.